The present T cell receptor beta chain was sequenced within a study of blood T cells in healthy people across ages. For the study at large: Researchers report that template switching captured about one barcoded beta molecule per two T cells. Overall study findings and caveats: The diversity estimates, figures obtained from one million T cells, were considered underestimates.

In its sample, this clonotype was seen many times. The antigen is undetermined. Sample-barcoded 5' priming and a J-beta primer mix drove a second PCR of roughly 7 to 11 cycles. TCRdb passed the 5' RACE reads through MiXCR, listing each CDR3 protein once. The sample includes about 1.6 million distinct CDR3 sequences, 30% to 40% of them seen just once. The specimen was blood. The clonotype originates from a woman in her 30s in good health.

Here the CDR3 DNA reads TGCAGCTCCGAAACAGGGAACGGCTACACCTTC. Its protein is CSSETGNGYTF. V is TRBV29-1 and J is TRBJ1-2, with D possibly TRBD1 on 6 matching bases. V lost 8 bases, J lost 8 bases, and 15 bases lay in between. This CDR3 contains 11 residues. Germline V gene lookup returns CDR1 SQVTM and CDR2 ANQGSEA.